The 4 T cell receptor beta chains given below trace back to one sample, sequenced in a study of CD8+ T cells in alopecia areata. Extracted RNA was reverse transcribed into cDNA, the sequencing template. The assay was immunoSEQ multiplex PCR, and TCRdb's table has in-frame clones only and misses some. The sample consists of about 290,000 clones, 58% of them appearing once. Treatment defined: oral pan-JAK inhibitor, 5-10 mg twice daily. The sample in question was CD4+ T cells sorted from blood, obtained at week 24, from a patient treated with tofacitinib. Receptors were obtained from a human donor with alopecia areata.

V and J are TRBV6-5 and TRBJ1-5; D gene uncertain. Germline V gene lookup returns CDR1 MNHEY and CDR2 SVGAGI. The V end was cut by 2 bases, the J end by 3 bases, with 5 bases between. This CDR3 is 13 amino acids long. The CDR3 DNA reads TGTGCCAGCAGTTACAGTTACAATCAGCCCCAGCATTTT. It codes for CASSYSYNQPQHF.

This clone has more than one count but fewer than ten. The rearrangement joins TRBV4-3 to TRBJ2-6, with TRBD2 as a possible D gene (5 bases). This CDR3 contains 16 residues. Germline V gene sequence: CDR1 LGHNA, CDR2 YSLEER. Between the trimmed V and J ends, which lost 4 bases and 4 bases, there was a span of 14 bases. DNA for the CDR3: TGCGCCAGCAGCCCGCAGCGGTTTGTGGGGGCCAACGTCCTGACTTTC. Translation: CASSPQRFVGANVLTF.

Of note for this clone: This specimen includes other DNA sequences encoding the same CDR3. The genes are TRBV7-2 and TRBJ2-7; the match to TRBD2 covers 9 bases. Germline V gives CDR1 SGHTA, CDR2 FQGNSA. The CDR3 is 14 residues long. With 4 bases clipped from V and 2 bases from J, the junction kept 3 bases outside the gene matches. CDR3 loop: CASSSGLAPYEQYF. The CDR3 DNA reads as TGTGCCAGCAGCTCCGGACTAGCGCCCTACGAGCAGTACTTC.

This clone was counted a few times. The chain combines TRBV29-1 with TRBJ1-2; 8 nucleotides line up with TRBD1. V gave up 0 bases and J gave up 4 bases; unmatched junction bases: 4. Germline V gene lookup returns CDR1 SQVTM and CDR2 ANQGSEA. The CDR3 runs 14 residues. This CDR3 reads CSVEEGQAPYGYTF. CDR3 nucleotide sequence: TGCAGCGTTGAAGAGGGACAGGCTCCCTATGGCTACACCTTC.